A selection of T cell receptor beta chains follows, all from one sample in a study of cytomegalovirus exposure and HLA in healthy donors. Clones were sequenced by immunoSEQ multiplex PCR, and TCRdb holds only the in-frame ones, with some missing. The sample records fewer than 120,000 clones, 70% to 90% being singletons. Sequenced sample: PBMCs. Receptor source: a woman aged 25 to 39 in good health and CMV-seropositive. Both conserved end residues are part of each CDR3. The D gene is left open where the match is weak. Only part of the rows carry a size: once, few, many, or a class if the clone is expanded.

V: TRBV15; D: NA; size: NA; J: TRBJ1-5; DNA: TGTGCCACCAGCAGAGTTACAGTGAATCAGCCCCAGCATTTT; CDR3: CATSRVTVNQPQHF
V: TRBV14; D: TRBD1; size: once; J: TRBJ2-3; DNA: TGTGCCAGCAGCCAAGGTCAGGGGGCGGCTACGCAGTATTTT; CDR3: CASSQGQGAATQYF
V: TRBV5-1; D: TRBD2; size: NA; J: TRBJ2-1; DNA: TGCGCCAGCAGCTCACCGGGGACTAGCGGGTACAATGAGCAGTTCTTC; CDR3: CASSSPGTSGYNEQFF
V: TRBV11-2; D: NA; size: NA; J: TRBJ1-5; DNA: TGTGCCAGCAGCACTGGACAGCCAGATCAGCCCCAGCATTTT; CDR3: CASSTGQPDQPQHF
V: TRBV2; D: NA; size: NA; J: TRBJ1-2; DNA: TGTGCCAGCAGTGAAGGAGACGGAGGATTATATGGCTACACCTTC; CDR3: CASSEGDGGLYGYTF
V: TRBV30; D: TRBD2; size: once; J: TRBJ2-7; DNA: TGTGCCTGGAGTGCTAGCGGCTACTACGAGCAGTACTTC; CDR3: CAWSASGYYEQYF
V: TRBV7-9; D: TRBD1; size: NA; J: TRBJ1-1; DNA: TGTGCCAGCAGCTTACGCCAGGGGGATACTGAAGCTTTCTTT; CDR3: CASSLRQGDTEAFF
V: TRBV9; D: TRBD2; size: NA; J: TRBJ2-1; DNA: TGTGCCAGCAGCGTAGGAATCGCGAGCGGGAGGGCCAGTGAGCAGTTCTTC; CDR3: CASSVGIASGRASEQFF
V: TRBV18; D: TRBD1; size: NA; J: TRBJ2-7; DNA: TGTGCCAGCTCACACGGACAGGGGGAACCGTACTTC; CDR3: CASSHGQGEPYF
V: TRBV5-6; D: TRBD1; size: NA; J: TRBJ2-7; DNA: TGTGCCAGCAGCCCTACCGGGACAGGGGCCTCTCCCTACGAGCAGTACTTC; CDR3: CASSPTGTGASPYEQYF
V: TRBV6-1; D: NA; size: few; J: TRBJ2-3; DNA: TGTGCCAGCAGTGAACTTGGCGGAACCACAGATACGCAGTATTTT; CDR3: CASSELGGTTDTQYF
V: TRBV6-1; D: NA; size: NA; J: TRBJ2-2; DNA: TGTGCCAGCACCCTGAACACCGGGGAGCTGTTTTTT; CDR3: CASTLNTGELFF
V: TRBV19; D: TRBD1; size: once; J: TRBJ2-6; DNA: TGTGCCAGTAGTATGGGACAGGGATTAGGTGGGGCCAACGTCCTGACTTTC; CDR3: CASSMGQGLGGANVLTF
V: TRBV19; D: NA; size: NA; J: TRBJ2-6; DNA: TGTGCCAGTAGTATAGGGCCCCCCTCTGGGGCCAACGTCCTGACTTTC; CDR3: CASSIGPPSGANVLTF
V: TRBV7-8; D: TRBD2; size: NA; J: TRBJ2-3; DNA: TGTGCCAGCAGCCGGGGACTAGCGGGCTCCACAGATACGCAGTATTTT; CDR3: CASSRGLAGSTDTQYF
V: TRBV5-5; D: TRBD1; size: NA; J: TRBJ2-7; DNA: TGTGCCAGCAGCCGCACCGGGACAGGGGAGGCCTACGAGCAGTACTTC; CDR3: CASSRTGTGEAYEQYF
V: TRBV4-3; D: TRBD1; size: NA; J: TRBJ2-1; DNA: TGCGCCAGCAGCCAAGATTTACAGGGGCGGATTAGTTACAATGAGCAGTTCTTC; CDR3: CASSQDLQGRISYNEQFF
V: TRBV28; D: NA; size: NA; J: TRBJ2-5; DNA: TGTGCCAGCAGTTTAGGCAGGGAGGAGGTTGAGACCCAGTACTTC; CDR3: CASSLGREEVETQYF
V: TRBV12-5; D: NA; size: NA; J: TRBJ1-1; DNA: TGTGCTAGTGCGGGGGTGAACACTGAAGCTTTCTTT; CDR3: CASAGVNTEAFF
V: TRBV30; D: NA; size: NA; J: TRBJ1-1; DNA: TGTGCCTGGAGTGTACCCACGAGGAACACTGAAGCTTTCTTT; CDR3: CAWSVPTRNTEAFF
V: TRBV6-6; D: TRBD2; size: NA; J: TRBJ2-2; DNA: TGTGCCTCCCACCGGGGGGCTAGCGGGATCACCGGGGAGCTGTTTTTT; CDR3: CASHRGASGITGELFF
V: TRBV30; D: NA; size: NA; J: TRBJ1-3; DNA: TGTGCCTGGAGGCCCCGAGCCAAGGGAAACACCATATATTTT; CDR3: CAWRPRAKGNTIYF
V: TRBV18; D: TRBD1; size: NA; J: TRBJ2-1; DNA: TGTGCCAGCTCACGCCCCGGGACAGGTACGTCCAATGAGCAGTTCTTC; CDR3: CASSRPGTGTSNEQFF
V: TRBV11-2; D: NA; size: NA; J: TRBJ2-2; DNA: TGTGCCAGCAGCCTTGGACAGACCGGGGAGCTGTTTTTT; CDR3: CASSLGQTGELFF
V: TRBV5-4; D: TRBD1; size: NA; J: TRBJ1-6; DNA: TGTGCCAGCAGCTTGGGGACAGGGCGGGTTTCACCCCTCCACTTT; CDR3: CASSLGTGRVSPLHF
V: TRBV5-1; D: TRBD2; size: NA; J: TRBJ2-7; DNA: TGCGCCAGCAGCTCTCCGGGACTAGCGGGGGGCCCGGGAGAGCAGTACTTC; CDR3: CASSSPGLAGGPGEQYF
V: TRBV28; D: NA; size: few; J: TRBJ1-1; DNA: TGTGCCAGCAGTTTCTCTCAGGGGATTGAAGCTTTCTTT; CDR3: CASSFSQGIEAFF
V: TRBV29-1; D: NA; size: once; J: TRBJ1-1; DNA: TGCAGCGTGGGCGGACGGGAGAACACTGAAGCTTTCTTT; CDR3: CSVGGRENTEAFF
V: TRBV4-2; D: TRBD1; size: once; J: TRBJ2-3; DNA: TGTGCCAGCAGCTTTAGCGGACAGGGGGCAACAGATACGCAGTATTTT; CDR3: CASSFSGQGATDTQYF
V: TRBV18; D: NA; size: once; J: TRBJ1-2; DNA: TGTGCCAGCTCACCCTTGAACCAGGGTTCCTATGGCTACACCTTC; CDR3: CASSPLNQGSYGYTF
V: TRBV28; D: TRBD2; size: NA; J: TRBJ2-1; DNA: TGTGCCACCCAAGCGGGAGCCACCTACAATGAGCAGTTCTTC; CDR3: CATQAGATYNEQFF
V: TRBV27; D: TRBD1; size: NA; J: TRBJ2-5; DNA: TGTGCCAGCAGTTCGGGACAGGACTTAGAGACCCAGTACTTC; CDR3: CASSSGQDLETQYF
V: TRBV5-1; D: NA; size: once; J: TRBJ2-5; DNA: TGCGCCAGCAGCTTGAATGGTCGGGAGACCCAGTACTTC; CDR3: CASSLNGRETQYF
V: TRBV2; D: NA; size: NA; J: TRBJ1-5; DNA: TGTGCCAGCAGTGAAGCGCTCCCTGGCCAGATCTTTTTGGGCAATCAGCCCCAGCATTTT; CDR3: CASSEALPGQIFLGNQPQHF
V: TRBV14; D: NA; size: NA; J: TRBJ2-7; DNA: TGTGCCAGCAGCGAAGGGACAAGCTACGAGCAGTACTTC; CDR3: CASSEGTSYEQYF
V: TRBV4-3; D: NA; size: once; J: TRBJ2-1; DNA: TGCGCCAGCAGCCAAGAACGAGATTTTGAGCAGTTCTTC; CDR3: CASSQERDFEQFF
V: TRBV6-4; D: TRBD2; size: NA; J: TRBJ2-7; DNA: TGTGCCAGCATTATACTAGCGGCTGGGGACTACGAGCAGTACTTC; CDR3: CASIILAAGDYEQYF
V: TRBV7-2; D: TRBD1; size: NA; J: TRBJ2-7; DNA: TGTGCCAGCAGCTTATACGGGCGGGACAGGGGCCACGAGCAGTACTTC; CDR3: CASSLYGRDRGHEQYF
V: TRBV23-1; D: TRBD2; size: NA; J: TRBJ2-2; DNA: TGCGCCAGCAGCCAGACTCAACCGGGACTACCCTTCGCCGGGGAGCTGTTTTTT; CDR3: CASSQTQPGLPFAGELFF
V: TRBV6-5; D: NA; size: NA; J: TRBJ2-7; DNA: TGTGCCAGCAGAAGGGCCCGGAGGACCTACGAGCAGTACTTC; CDR3: CASRRARRTYEQYF
V: TRBV7-2; D: TRBD1; size: NA; J: TRBJ1-2; DNA: TGTGCCAGCAGCCGCCCGGACAGGGATAGTATGGGCTACACCTTC; CDR3: CASSRPDRDSMGYTF
V: TRBV19; D: NA; size: NA; J: TRBJ2-5; DNA: TGTGCCAGTAGTTCGTTACAGGGTAAAGAGACCCAGTACTTC; CDR3: CASSSLQGKETQYF
V: TRBV5-4; D: TRBD2; size: NA; J: TRBJ2-1; DNA: TGTGCCAGCAGTTTAGCGGGAGGGACCTACAATGAGCAGTTCTTC; CDR3: CASSLAGGTYNEQFF
V: TRBV18; D: NA; size: NA; J: TRBJ1-1; DNA: TGTGCCAGCTCACCACCGTTTGCGGGCACTGAAGCTTTCTTT; CDR3: CASSPPFAGTEAFF
V: TRBV2; D: TRBD2; size: NA; J: TRBJ2-1; DNA: TGTGCCAGCAGTGGAAATCGGCGGGAGGGCCGCTATGAGCAGTTCTTC; CDR3: CASSGNRREGRYEQFF
V: TRBV2; D: TRBD2; size: NA; J: TRBJ2-5; DNA: TGTGCCAGCAGCAGCGATTCGGCGGGGGGGCCGCAGACCCAGTACTTC; CDR3: CASSSDSAGGPQTQYF
V: TRBV19; D: TRBD2; size: NA; J: TRBJ2-1; DNA: TGTGCCAGTAGCATAGCGGGAGGCTCCTACAATGAGCAGTTCTTC; CDR3: CASSIAGGSYNEQFF
V: TRBV2; D: TRBD1; size: NA; J: TRBJ1-1; DNA: TGTGCCAGCAGTGAAGCGCTTCGACAGGGAAGGACTGAAGCTTTCTTT; CDR3: CASSEALRQGRTEAFF
V: TRBV30; D: NA; size: NA; J: TRBJ1-2; DNA: TGTGCCTGGAGTCCCCTCGGGGTGGACTATGGCTACACCTTC; CDR3: CAWSPLGVDYGYTF
V: TRBV7-2; D: NA; size: NA; J: TRBJ2-1; DNA: TGTGCCAGCAGCTTAAGGGGCGGGGTGATGTCCTACAATGAGCAGTTCTTC; CDR3: CASSLRGGVMSYNEQFF
V: TRBV5-4; D: TRBD2; size: NA; J: TRBJ2-7; DNA: TGTGCCAGCAGCTTCACTAGCGGCACCACCAAGTACTTC; CDR3: CASSFTSGTTKYF
V: TRBV5-4; D: NA; size: NA; J: TRBJ1-2; DNA: TGTGCCACCACCCGCGGGGGCGGGGGTGGCTACACCTTC; CDR3: CATTRGGGGGYTF
V: TRBV5-1; D: NA; size: NA; J: TRBJ1-1; DNA: TGCGCCAGCAGCCCCAGGGGGAACACTGAAGCTTTCTTT; CDR3: CASSPRGNTEAFF
V: TRBV25-1; D: TRBD1; size: NA; J: TRBJ1-2; DNA: TGTGCCAGCAGTGAATCCCCGGGACAGGGAATATCCCATTTCGGCTACACCTTC; CDR3: CASSESPGQGISHFGYTF